This is a list of T cell receptor beta chains from one sample in a study of cytomegalovirus exposure and HLA in healthy donors. Repertoires were generated with immunoSEQ multiplex PCR, while TCRdb's copy carries only in-frame clones and drops some. The sample consists of around 150,000 clones, approximately 86% of them appearing once. The sample consisted of PBMCs. Source of these receptors: a man under 40 in good health and CMV-seropositive. Each CDR3 is given with its conserved first and last residue. Fields, in order: V gene, J gene, clone size, D gene, CDR3 DNA, CDR3 protein. D genes are given only for firm matches. Where a row states a size, it is once, few, many or the class of an expanded clone; other rows omit it.

TRBV5-5	TRBJ2-1	once	TRBD1	TGTGCCAGCAGCCTCCGGGACAGGGGGTACAATGAGCAGTTCTTC	CASSLRDRGYNEQFF
TRBV4-1	TRBJ1-3	-	-	TGCGCCAGCAGCCAAGGTAGCGGAGGAGGAAACACCATATATTTT	CASSQGSGGGNTIYF
TRBV7-2	TRBJ2-7	few	TRBD2	TGTGCCAGCGGGACTAGCGTGGGCGAGCAGTACTTC	CASGTSVGEQYF
TRBV9	TRBJ2-2	-	-	TGTGCCAGCAGCGTAGAGGGAGGAGGTTACACCGGGGAGCTGTTTTTT	CASSVEGGGYTGELFF
TRBV7-2	TRBJ2-7	-	TRBD2	TGTGCCAGCAGCGAGAACCGACTAGCGGGGGGGATGTCCTACGAGCAGTACTTC	CASSENRLAGGMSYEQYF
TRBV13	TRBJ1-1	-	TRBD1	TGTGCCAGCAGCGTCCGGGACAGGGGAGACACTGAAGCTTTCTTT	CASSVRDRGDTEAFF
TRBV7-2	TRBJ1-6	few	TRBD1	TGTGCCAGCAGCCTACAGGGGACGAATAATTCACCCCTCCACTTT	CASSLQGTNNSPLHF
TRBV6-1	TRBJ1-1	-	TRBD1	TGTGCCAGCAGCACAGGGGGCGGAGGCACTGAAGCTTTCTTT	CASSTGGGGTEAFF
TRBV6-4	TRBJ2-6	-	-	TGTGCCAGCAGTGGACTGGCTGGGGCCAACGTCCTGACTTTC	CASSGLAGANVLTF
TRBV27	TRBJ1-2	-	TRBD1	TGTGCCAGCAGCCCCATAGACAGGGATAAGGGTGGCTACACCTTC	CASSPIDRDKGGYTF
TRBV5-5	TRBJ2-1	-	-	TGTGCCAGCAGCCTATTTCTGGAGTTTAGGGAGCAGTTCTTC	CASSLFLEFREQFF
TRBV5-1	TRBJ2-7	-	-	TGCGCCAGCACTTGGGGGGGCAACTCCTACGAGCAGTACTTC	CASTWGGNSYEQYF
TRBV7-6	TRBJ2-2	-	-	TGTGCCAGCAGCTCCGGGATCCCTATCGCCGGGGAGCTGTTTTTT	CASSSGIPIAGELFF
TRBV14	TRBJ2-7	-	-	TGTGCCAGCAGCCCAACTCGACAGGTCTCCTACGAGCAGTACTTC	CASSPTRQVSYEQYF
TRBV30	TRBJ2-7	-	-	TGTGCCTGGAGGGAACAGGGGGGGACCTACGAGCAGTACTTC	CAWREQGGTYEQYF
TRBV20-1	TRBJ2-5	-	-	TGCAGTGCTGACATGGAGACCCAGTACTTC	CSADMETQYF
TRBV4-1	TRBJ1-2	-	-	TGCGCCAGCAGCCCCCAAGGGGGTAACTATGGCTACACCTTC	CASSPQGGNYGYTF
TRBV7-2	TRBJ2-7	-	-	TGTGCCAGCAGCTTACATGGACTGAATTACGAGCAGTACTTC	CASSLHGLNYEQYF
TRBV14	TRBJ1-2	-	TRBD1	TGTGCCAGCAGCCGCGAACAGGGGGACTATGGCTACACCTTC	CASSREQGDYGYTF
TRBV18	TRBJ1-1	-	TRBD1	TGTGCCAGCTCACCACCGGGGACAGGGGGCGAGGCTTTCTTT	CASSPPGTGGEAFF
TRBV19	TRBJ2-1	-	-	TGTGCCAGCTCCCTTTCGGTACAGTTCTACAATGAGCAGTTCTTC	CASSLSVQFYNEQFF
TRBV4-1	TRBJ1-4	-	TRBD1	TGCGCCAGCAGCCTCACAATGGACAGGTCGGATGAAAAACTGTTTTTT	CASSLTMDRSDEKLFF
TRBV18	TRBJ1-2	-	-	TGTGCCAGCTCACCAAATACAGGGAAAAACTACACCTTC	CASSPNTGKNYTF
TRBV2	TRBJ1-1	-	-	TGTGCCAGCAGTGTGGAGGGGCGAACTGAAGCTTTCTTT	CASSVEGRTEAFF
TRBV6-5	TRBJ2-5	-	-	TGTGCCAGCAGTTACTTCCAGGGGATCCAAGAGACCCAGTACTTC	CASSYFQGIQETQYF
TRBV27	TRBJ2-3	-	-	TGTGCCACTGCACAGGGTTGGACAGATACGCAGTATTTT	CATAQGWTDTQYF
TRBV30	TRBJ1-1	-	-	TGTGCCTGGTCTTGGCTGAACACTGAAGCTTTCTTT	CAWSWLNTEAFF
TRBV7-2	TRBJ1-1	-	-	TGTGCCAGCAGCTTAGCCGGGGAGAGGGCCTTTGAAGCTTTCTTT	CASSLAGERAFEAFF
TRBV5-1	TRBJ2-7	-	TRBD2	TGCGCCAGCAGCCCGGGTCTGTTCGGACTAGACTCCTACGAGCAGTACTTC	CASSPGLFGLDSYEQYF
TRBV4-1	TRBJ1-2	few	TRBD1	TGCGCCAGCAGCCAAGTCACCGAGACAGGGCTCGGCTACACCTTC	CASSQVTETGLGYTF
TRBV4-1	TRBJ2-1	few	-	TGCGCCAGCAGCCAAGAGGACATTGAGCAGTTCTTC	CASSQEDIEQFF
TRBV29-1	TRBJ2-5	-	-	TGCAGCGTGAGGACGGGACAAGAGACCCAGTACTTC	CSVRTGQETQYF
TRBV19	TRBJ2-1	-	-	TGTGCCAGTAGTACGACTGCCTACAATGAGCAGTTCTTC	CASSTTAYNEQFF
TRBV11-2	TRBJ1-1	-	TRBD1	TGTGCCAGCAGCTTGTCAGGGGGCACTGAAGCTTTCTTT	CASSLSGGTEAFF
TRBV13	TRBJ2-3	-	TRBD2	TGTGCCAGCAGCCTACGACTAGCGGGGGGGAACACAGATACGCAGTATTTT	CASSLRLAGGNTDTQYF
TRBV18	TRBJ2-5	once	TRBD2	TGTGCCAGCTCGCGGACTAGCGGGGGCCCAGAGACCCAGTACTTC	CASSRTSGGPETQYF
TRBV11-2	TRBJ1-5	-	-	TGTGCCAGCAGCTTCGAAGGGGTTCATCAGCCCCAGCATTTT	CASSFEGVHQPQHF